The 23 T cell receptor beta chains presented below share a single source sample, sequenced in a study of T cells in Graves' hyperthyroidism and ophthalmopathy. The TCR beta CDR3 regions underwent amplification using RNA transcripts as the source. During a first-round RT-PCR of the TCR CDR3, the HTBI primer set was used. MiXCR was run by TCRdb on the multiplex PCR reads, yielding one entry per CDR3 protein. The sample carries approximately 400,000 distinct CDR3 sequences, 11% to 15% recorded once. The sample taken for sequencing was blood. The receptors come from a man aged 50-59 years with Graves' ophthalmopathy.

This clonotype showed up just a few times. The chain couples TRBV4-1 to TRBJ2-2; D may be TRBD1 (6 bases). Germline assignment: CDR1 MGHRA and CDR2 YSYEKL. The CDR3 runs 15 residues. The V and J ends lost 0 bases and 6 bases respectively, with 11 bases between them. The CDR3, as DNA: TGCGCCAGCAGCCAAGAACAGGGAGTTTCCGGGGAGCTGTTTTTT. It codes for CASSQEQGVSGELFF.

The chain is built from TRBV2 and TRBJ2-3; 10 positions match TRBD2. From germline, CDR1 is SNHLY and CDR2 FYNNEI. The CDR3 loop spans 19 amino acids. Germline trimming cut 5 bases from V and 6 bases from J; bases unmatched to any gene: 20. The CDR3: CASSQRRRPGTSEKDTQYF. The DNA for the CDR3 is TGTGCCAGCAGTCAACGCAGACGTCCCGGGACTAGCGAGAAGGATACGCAGTATTTT.

This clonotype has more than one count but fewer than ten. The CDR3 sequence: CASSSLSGGLSYEQYF. CDR3 bases: TGTGCCAGTAGTTCGCTATCAGGCGGACTCTCCTACGAGCAGTACTTC. V is TRBV19 and J is TRBJ2-7, with TRBD2 as a possible D gene (5 bases). This CDR3 comprises 16 residues. CDR1 and CDR2 from the germline V gene are LNHDA and SQIVND (reference sequence). Between the trimmed V and J ends, which lost 5 bases and 0 bases, there was a span of 17 bases.

This clonotype was counted at least ten times. The J gene is TRBJ2-1, the V gene TRBV7-9, with D unclear. V gave up 4 bases and J gave up 9 bases, with 19 bases separating them. Looked up from germline, CDR1 is SEHNR and CDR2 is FQNEAQ (reference sequence). The CDR3 spans 15 residues. As DNA, the CDR3 is TGTGCCAGCAGCTCCAGCACCCGCGAGCAGGTTGAGCAGTTCTTC. Its protein is CASSSSTREQVEQFF.

This clonotype was seen ten or more times. The chain recombines TRBV30 with TRBJ2-3, with 10 positions matching TRBD2. The J segment lost 1 base and the V segment lost 4 bases, leaving 5 bases of the junction unmatched. CDR3 size: 15 residues. The germline gives CDR1 GTSNPN, CDR2 SVGIG (reference sequence). The CDR3 DNA follows: TGTGCCTGGACTCCTGGACTAGCGGGCACAGATACGCAGTATTTT. This encodes CAWTPGLAGTDTQYF. Drawing the rest from reference TRBV30 and TRBJ2-3, the complete variable domain is SQTIHQWPATLVQPVGSPLSLECTVEGTSNPNLYWYRQAAGRGLQLLFYSVGIGQISSEVPQNLSASRPQDRQFILSSKKLLLSDSGFYLCAWTPGLAGTDTQYFGPGTRLTVL.

V and J are TRBV19 and TRBJ2-1; 12 bases line up with TRBD2. The junction had 13 bases not matched to a gene; V was cut back by 0 bases and J by 7 bases. The CDR3 runs 19 residues. From germline, CDR1 is LNHDA and CDR2 SQIVND (reference sequence). The CDR3, as DNA: TGTGCCAGTAGTATAGATCCCCCGTCTCTAGCGGGAGGGCCGAATGAGCAGTTCTTC. It yields the protein CASSIDPPSLAGGPNEQFF.

This clonotype appeared a few times. This chain uses TRBV20-1 with TRBJ2-3; 13 bases are shared with TRBD2. CDR1 is DFQATT and CDR2 is SNEGSKA in the germline V gene (reference sequence). This CDR3 spans 17 amino acids. With 3 bases clipped from V and 5 bases from J, the junction kept 11 bases outside the gene matches. CDR3 sequence (DNA): TGCAGTGCTAGGTCCCCCGGACTAGCGGGAGTTGAAGATACGCAGTATTTT. Protein sequence: CSARSPGLAGVEDTQYF.

V gene TRBV2 combines with J gene TRBJ1-4, with no clear D. The V end was cut by 7 bases, the J end by 4 bases, with 13 bases between. Germline-derived CDR1 and CDR2 are SNHLY and FYNNEI. The CDR3 is 14 residues long. The CDR3 is CASNRDLVNEKLFF. CDR3 DNA: TGTGCCAGCAACAGAGACTTAGTTAATGAAAAACTGTTTTTT. Based on the CDR3 plus reference TRBV2 and TRBJ1-4, the full variable domain is EPEVTQTPSHQVTQMGQEVILRCVPISNHLYFYWYRQILGQKVEFLVSFYNNEISEKSEIFDDQFSVERPDGSNFTLKIRSTKLEDSAMYFCASNRDLVNEKLFFGSGTQLSVL.

This clonotype was seen ten or more times. The rearrangement joins TRBV6-1 to TRBJ2-3; D is unclear. The germline V gene encodes CDR1 MNHNS and CDR2 SASEGT. CDR3 length: 15 residues. Trimming pared 1 base from V and 0 bases from J, leaving 8 bases between. The CDR3 DNA follows: TGTGCCAGCAGTGAAGTTCCCGGAAGCACAGATACGCAGTATTTT. Its protein product is CASSEVPGSTDTQYF.

V and J are TRBV27 and TRBJ2-6, with D unresolved. V was clipped by 7 bases and J by 4 bases, with 5 bases between them. CDR3 length: 12 residues. Looked up from germline, CDR1 is MNHEY and CDR2 is SMNVEV (reference sequence). This CDR3 reads CASTTGANVLTF. CDR3 DNA sequence: TGTGCCAGCACCACCGGGGCCAACGTCCTGACTTTC. Supplemented by reference TRBV27 and TRBJ2-6, the full variable domain reads EAQVTQNPRYLITVTGKKLTVTCSQNMNHEYMSWYRQDPGLGLRQIYYSMNVEVTDKGDVPEGYKVSRKEKRNFPLILESPSPNQTSLYFCASTTGANVLTFGAGSRLTVL.

V usage is TRBV10-3 and J usage is TRBJ2-1; 8 nucleotides match TRBD2. Germline V CDR1 and CDR2: ENHRY, SYGVKD. This CDR3 is built from 16 residues. Trimming removed 4 bases from V and 0 bases from J; junction bases left unmatched: 5. In nucleotides, the CDR3 is TGTGCCATCAGTGGTAGCGGGGTGGGCTCCTACAATGAGCAGTTCTTC. As protein: CAISGSGVGSYNEQFF.

This clonotype was observed at least ten times. The J gene is TRBJ2-3, the V gene TRBV6-1; no definite D call. V lost 6 bases and J lost 0, with 16 bases in between. In germline, CDR1 is MNHNS, CDR2 SASEGT. CDR3 length: 16 residues. The CDR3 sequence: CASRGSRAISTDTQYF. The CDR3 DNA reads as TGTGCCAGCAGAGGCTCTCGGGCGATTAGCACAGATACGCAGTATTTT.

Regarding this clonotype: Possible read error: a much larger clone is one base away. This chain connects TRBV20-1 to TRBJ1-5; D may be TRBD1 (5 bases). With 2 bases removed from V and 5 bases from J, the gap between germline ends came to 13 bases. Germline-derived CDR1 and CDR2 are DFQATT and SNEGSKA (reference sequence). This CDR3 is 14 amino acids long. Here the CDR3 reads CSARSVWGDQPQHF. The CDR3 nucleotides read TGCAGTGCTAGATCGGTATGGGGCGATCAGCCCCAGCATTTT.

In its sample, this clonotype was seen a few times. The chain employs TRBV15 and TRBJ2-1; 10 nucleotides align to TRBD2. Trimming cost V 0 bases and J 7 bases; bases outside gene matches: 3. Looked up from germline, CDR1 is LNHNV and CDR2 is YYDKDF (reference sequence). The CDR3 spans 15 residues. CDR3 nucleotide sequence: TGTGCCACCAGCAGAGAAGCGGGAGGGGTTAATGAGCAGTTCTTC. It specifies CATSREAGGVNEQFF.

This clonotype has ten or more counts. The chain is built from TRBV6-1 and TRBJ2-5, with 10 nucleotides matching TRBD2. This CDR3 comprises 15 residues. Germline values: CDR1 MNHNS, CDR2 SASEGT. V shed 9 bases and J 5 bases; nucleotides not matched to a gene: 12. In DNA form, the CDR3 reads TGTGCCAGTAGACCCAGACTAGCGGGCTGGGAGACCCAGTACTTC. Amino acid sequence: CASRPRLAGWETQYF.

At least ten counts were recorded for this clonotype. The chain uses TRBV3-1 and TRBJ2-3; D ambiguous. The CDR3 has 13 residues. Deletions cut 8 bases from V and 5 bases from J, with 14 bases between. CDR1 is LGHDT and CDR2 is YNNKEL in the germline V gene (reference sequence). CDR3 protein: CASGPGWGDTQYF. The CDR3 DNA is TGTGCCAGCGGTCCAGGCTGGGGAGATACGCAGTATTTT.

The chain has TRBV11-2 and TRBJ2-5; D not resolved. From germline, CDR1 is SGHAT and CDR2 FQNNGV. With 5 bases removed from V and 0 bases from J, the gap between germline ends came to 13 bases. The CDR3 is made up of 15 amino acids. CDR3 sequence reads: CASSVGRTYQETQYF. CDR3 coding DNA: TGTGCCAGCAGCGTTGGACGAACGTACCAAGAGACCCAGTACTTC.

In this sample, this clonotype turned up many times. In nucleotides, the CDR3 is TGTGCCAGCAGCCCATCATCTAGCGCAAGGGGGAGAGAGTCCTACAATGAGCAGTTCTTC. Translated, it gives CASSPSSSARGRESYNEQFF. The V and J genes are TRBV3-1 and TRBJ2-1, with D perhaps matching TRBD1 or TRBD2 (6 bases each). Germline CDR1 reads LGHDT; CDR2 reads YNNKEL (reference sequence). The CDR3 is 20 amino acids. With 4 bases removed from V and 1 base from J, the gap between germline ends came to 26 bases.

The gene calls are TRBV3-1 and TRBJ1-4, with D unclear. Germline V gives CDR1 LGHDT, CDR2 YNNKEL (reference sequence). V lost 1 base and J lost 5, with 11 bases in between. The CDR3 runs 15 residues. CDR3 sequence reads: CASSQGWQTNEKLFF. In DNA form, the CDR3 reads TGTGCCAGCAGCCAAGGGTGGCAGACAAATGAAAAACTGTTTTTT.

The chain uses TRBV27 and TRBJ1-2; TRBD1 might be the D (5 bases). Trimming shortened V by 6 bases and J by 4 bases, and 12 bases separated the two germline ends. CDR3 length: 13 amino acids. Germline CDR1 MNHEY, CDR2 SMNVEV (reference sequence). The CDR3 loop reads CASSRRGPYGYTF. The CDR3 DNA sequence: TGTGCCAGCAGCCGTAGGGGCCCCTATGGCTACACCTTC.

Only a few counts were recorded for this clonotype. The genes are TRBV6-5 and TRBJ2-5, with 7 bases aligning to TRBD2. CDR1 MNHEY and CDR2 SVGAGI come from the germline V gene. The CDR3 length is 16 residues. Germline trimming cut 0 bases from V and 5 bases from J; bases unmatched to any gene: 9. CDR3 residues: CASSYSTGRFGETQYF. CDR3 DNA: TGTGCCAGCAGTTACTCGACCGGGAGGTTTGGGGAGACCCAGTACTTC.

The chain employs TRBV29-1 and TRBJ1-2; the D gene is possibly TRBD1 (6 bases). V was clipped by 1 base and J by 7 bases, with 13 bases between them. Germline loops: CDR1 SQVTM, CDR2 ANQGSEA. CDR3 length equals 13 residues. The CDR3 DNA reads TGCAGCGTTGAAGGCCCAGGGGTTGGTGGCTACACCTTC. Translation: CSVEGPGVGGYTF.

The sample holds many counts of this clonotype. The chain couples TRBV7-8 to TRBJ2-1, with D perhaps TRBD2 (5 bases). The CDR3 loop spans 16 amino acids. Per the germline V gene, CDR1 is SGHVS and CDR2 is FQNEAQ. V dropped 1 base and J dropped 10 bases, with 20 bases sitting between them. CDR3 sequence reads: CASSLVGTSAVREQFF. The CDR3 nucleotides are TGTGCCAGCAGCTTAGTTGGAACTAGTGCTGTCCGGGAGCAGTTCTTC.